This record concerns one T cell receptor beta chain sequence. This sample is part of a study of CD8 T cells in Susac syndrome. Random hexamers were used to reverse transcribe an amount of 0.5 to 1 ug RNA. MiXCR, applied by TCRdb to the immunoSEQ multiplex PCR reads, yields one record per CDR3 protein. This table holds under 200,000 distinct CDR3 sequences, roughly 92% found once. CDR1 is MNHEY, CDR2 SVGAGI, per germline. This CDR3 has 12 amino acids. The junction had 2 bases not matched to a gene; V was cut back by 6 bases and J by 8 bases. The chain employs TRBV6-5 and TRBJ2-1; 9 nucleotides line up with TRBD1. Sequencing was done on a sample of CD4+ T cells from PBMCs. The TCR comes from a human donor in good health. CDR3 sequence reads: CASSRTGDEQFF. CDR3 nucleotides: TGTGCCAGCAGCAGGACAGGGGATGAGCAGTTCTTC.